The 15 T cell receptor beta chains listed next were all sequenced from one sample in a study of T-cell memory formation after mild COVID-19. TCRdb fed the 5' RACE reads into MiXCR, producing one record per CDR3 protein. The sample holds about 560,000 distinct CDR3 sequences, less than 25% seen once. Sequenced sample: PBMCs or a T cell subset sorted from them (not recorded which). The source of these receptors is an adult woman who had mild COVID-19 (a few samples of this study predate the infection). Cell type and time point are not known.

V usage is TRBV6-5 and J usage is TRBJ2-5; 8 bases align to TRBD1. The CDR3 loop spans 14 amino acids. The germline V gene has CDR1 MNHEY and CDR2 SVGAGI. Unmatched junction bases numbered 5, after V lost 2 bases and J lost 6 bases. The CDR3 here is CASSYGQGLKTQYF. Written as DNA, the CDR3 is TGTGCCAGCAGTTACGGACAGGGATTGAAGACCCAGTACTTC.

The chain couples TRBV15 to TRBJ1-1, with D possibly matching TRBD1 (6 bases). There are 14 residues in the CDR3. V gave up 0 bases and J gave up 5 bases, with 10 bases separating them. Germline V CDR1 and CDR2: LNHNV, YYDKDF (reference sequence). CDR3 sequence (DNA): TGTGCCACCAGCAGAGATCCGGGGGCGACTGAAGCTTTCTTT. Encoded protein: CATSRDPGATEAFF.

This clonotype has only a few counts. This chain joins TRBV7-9 and TRBJ2-7; 10 positions agree with TRBD2. Per germline, CDR1 SEHNR and CDR2 FQNEAQ (reference sequence). CDR3 length: 16 amino acids. The V gene end was trimmed by 4 bases and the J gene end by 4 bases; junction bases not matched to a gene: 10. The CDR3 loop is CASSSMIAGGGYEQYF. The CDR3 region has the DNA TGTGCCAGCAGCTCGATGATAGCGGGAGGTGGGTACGAGCAGTACTTC.

A few counts support this clonotype. The chain employs TRBV6-5 and TRBJ2-7, with 7 bases lining up with TRBD1. The CDR3 has 15 residues. In germline, CDR1 is MNHEY, CDR2 SVGAGI. Losses at the gene ends were 2 bases for V and 2 bases for J; bases not matched to a gene: 6. The CDR3 DNA is TGTGCCAGCAGTTACCAGGGACAGTTCACCTACGAGCAGTACTTC. Its translation is CASSYQGQFTYEQYF.

The J gene is TRBJ1-1, the V gene TRBV7-2; D gene ambiguous. The germline gives CDR1 SGHTA, CDR2 FQGNSA. Trimming stripped 1 base from V and 1 base from J, with 10 bases between. The CDR3 runs 15 residues. CDR3 nucleotide sequence: TGTGCCAGCAGCTTAGTCGCCGGCTGGAACACTGAAGCTTTCTTT. This encodes CASSLVAGWNTEAFF. Drawing the rest from reference TRBV7-2 and TRBJ1-1, the complete variable domain is GAGVSQSPSNKVTEKGKDVELRCDPISGHTALYWYRQSLGQGLEFLIYFQGNSAPDKSGLPSDRFSAERTGGSVSTLTIQRTQQEDSAVYLCASSLVAGWNTEAFFGQGTRLTVV.

There are a few counts of this clonotype. The chain recombines TRBV7-6 with TRBJ1-1; D is unresolved. V lost 4 bases and J 0 bases, leaving 6 bases between the germline ends. This CDR3 contains 13 residues. Germline V gene data show CDR1 as SGHVS and CDR2 as FNYEAQ. This CDR3 reads CASSSFLNTEAFF. The DNA of the CDR3 is TGTGCCAGCAGCTCGTTCTTGAACACTGAAGCTTTCTTT.

This chain links TRBV11-2 with TRBJ1-5, with 7 bases that match TRBD1. The junction had 11 bases not matched to a gene; V was cut back by 5 bases and J by 4 bases. This CDR3 comprises 16 residues. Germline V gene lookup returns CDR1 SGHAT and CDR2 FQNNGV. CDR3 coding DNA: TGTGCCAGCAGCCCCACTGCCAGGGGGGAGAATCAGCCCCAGCATTTT. This translates into CASSPTARGENQPQHF. Based on the CDR3 plus reference TRBV11-2 and TRBJ1-5, the full variable domain is EAGVAQSPRYKIIEKRQSVAFWCNPISGHATLYWYQQILGQGPKLLIQFQNNGVVDDSQLPKDRFSAERLKGVDSTLKIQPAKLEDSAVYLCASSPTARGENQPQHFGDGTRLSIL.

This clonotype has more than one count but fewer than ten. The CDR3 DNA follows: TGTGCCAGCAGCCCACAGGGGCGCTTCTACAATGAGCAGTTCTTC. Translation gives CASSPQGRFYNEQFF. The chain uses TRBV7-9 and TRBJ2-1, with 7 bases identical to TRBD1. The CDR3 extends over 15 amino acids. Trimming at V came to 5 bases and at J to 3 bases, leaving 7 bases not matched to a gene. Germline-derived CDR1 and CDR2 are SEHNR and FQNEAQ (reference sequence).

The chain carries TRBV6-6 and TRBJ2-5; D possibly corresponds to TRBD1 (6 bases). The V end was cut by 0 bases, the J end by 7 bases, with 9 bases between. CDR1 is MNHNY and CDR2 is SVGAGI in the germline V gene (reference sequence). The CDR3 totals 13 residues. The CDR3 DNA follows: TGTGCCAGCAGTTACTCGATGGGGGCGACCCAGTACTTC. This translates into CASSYSMGATQYF.

This clonotype was counted only a few times. The chain combines TRBV24-1 with TRBJ2-3, with D perhaps matching TRBD1 (6 bases). The V end was cut by 3 bases, the J end by 4 bases, with 19 bases between. Germline values: CDR1 KGHDR, CDR2 SFDVKD. CDR3 size: 17 residues. The CDR3 spells CATSDPRAGVGADTQYF. The DNA for the CDR3 is TGTGCCACCAGTGATCCAAGGGCAGGGGTGGGCGCAGATACGCAGTATTTT.

The CDR3 DNA is TGTGCCAGCAGTCCGGACACCGACGGGGAGCAGTACTTC. Residues: CASSPDTDGEQYF. The V gene is TRBV2, the J gene TRBJ2-7, with D perhaps TRBD1 (5 bases). V was trimmed by 5 bases and J by 7 bases, leaving 15 bases between them. This CDR3 is 13 amino acids long. Germline V lookup: CDR1 SNHLY, CDR2 FYNNEI.

This chain uses TRBV7-6 with TRBJ1-1; 10 positions agree with TRBD1. Germline CDR1 reads SGHVS; CDR2 reads FNYEAQ. The J segment lost 5 bases and the V segment lost 5 bases, leaving 11 bases of the junction unmatched. This CDR3 region has 16 residues. This CDR3 reads CASSLRDRGLETEAFF. The CDR3, as DNA: TGTGCCAGCAGCCTGAGGGACAGGGGATTAGAGACTGAAGCTTTCTTT.

This clonotype was detected many times. V is TRBV15 and J is TRBJ1-4; no definite D call. This CDR3 has 16 residues. The ends were cut back, 1 base at V and 0 bases at J, with 9 bases in the middle. Germline values: CDR1 LNHNV, CDR2 YYDKDF (reference sequence). The CDR3 DNA sequence: TGTGCCACCAGCAGAGGGTCATCTGCAACTAATGAAAAACTGTTTTTT. This gives the protein CATSRGSSATNEKLFF.

This clonotype was seen at least ten times. V is TRBV5-1 and J is TRBJ2-1; no clear D gene. Germline assignment: CDR1 SGHRS and CDR2 YFSETQ. The CDR3 totals 15 residues. V lost 4 bases to trimming and J lost 7 bases, with 18 bases between them. The CDR3 region is CASSQNGPFVNEQFF. In DNA form, the CDR3 reads TGCGCCAGCAGCCAAAACGGGCCCTTTGTTAATGAGCAGTTCTTC.

The chain carries TRBV29-1 and TRBJ1-2; D gene unclear. Trimming took off 3 bases at V and 8 bases at J, with 16 bases between the two ends. The V gene's germline CDR1 is SQVTM and CDR2 ANQGSEA. The CDR3 is 13 amino acids. CDR3 in amino acids: CSVDGPGKQGYTF. The CDR3 region has the DNA TGCAGCGTTGACGGTCCAGGCAAGCAAGGCTACACCTTC.